This T cell receptor (beta chain) was obtained from a study of cytomegalovirus exposure and HLA in healthy donors (dated by TCRdb to 2015 to 2018). About the full investigation: An earlier analysis of roughly 500 of the donors reported more than 250 Gb of sequence data and 117 million unique TCR beta sequences from approximately 180 million T cells. Roughly 300 gigabases of sequencing data and tens of millions of unique TCR sequences were included in an early release covering roughly 700 HLA-typed donors. The genetic ancestry cluster associated with self-reported Caucasian donors included around four fifths of the approximately 410 genotyped donors. The study aimed to test whether cataloging public T cell receptors could reveal signatures of past pathogen exposure. The study used immunosequencing to profile the T cell repertoires of 666 subjects and linked those repertoires to cytomegalovirus serostatus. Besides the first cohort of roughly 660 subjects, a separate validation cohort made up of 90 to 150 different subjects was used. The study combined high-throughput TCR immunosequencing, statistical association of individual TCRs with disease status, and machine learning to predict cytomegalovirus infection status. In a later analysis, previously published TCR beta repertoires from about 640 donors were re-analyzed and high-resolution HLA genotyping was added so that TCR occurrence patterns could be studied. In the later analysis, no new phenotypic data were used to find candidate immune exposures; instead, reliance was placed on TCR beta sequences and their occurrence across donors. An earlier analysis of 587 of the donors used high-throughput TCR beta sequencing to judge whether each TCR beta V gene segment behaved as functional or pseudogenic. Donor age, sex, ethnicity and CMV serostatus were compiled alongside the repertoire data. A later genetic analysis took genome-wide SNP genotypes for 398 of the 666 donors and used that subset as a discovery cohort. All discovery cohort repertoires had been generated using a single sequencing platform. HLA typing included class I and class II loci at four-digit resolution. Typing coverage differed by locus: A, B, C, DRB1 and DQB1 were typed in about 620-630 donors, DQA1 in about 560, DPA1 in around 610, and DPB1 in just under 490. A handful of DR-DQ haplotypes were handled as single units for association and clustering because linkage in the cohort was strong. Among 398 genotyped donors of the cohort, an average of about 240,000 unique TCR beta nucleotide sequences were sequenced per donor, about a sixth of them non-productive.

Library preparation was by the immunoSEQ multiplex PCR assay. A mixture of 60 forward primers for TCR Vbeta segments and 13 reverse primers for TCR Jbeta segments was used in the multiplex PCR. The CDR3 region of rearranged TCR beta genes was amplified from genomic DNA with a multiplex PCR assay. The Illumina HiSeq System was used to sequence the amplified TCR beta libraries as 87-base-pair reads. Regarding the original processing steps: A later analysis counted around 72 million unique TCR beta chains across the approximately 700 repertoires, and about 10 million of these chains were shared by at least two donors. To remove PCR and sequencing errors, raw reads were error-corrected and collapsed into unique sequences using a nearest-neighbor algorithm that merged closely related sequences. Alignment of CDR3 sequences to IMGT reference sequences was used to assign V, D and J gene segments. For a sequence to be retained, a match of at least six nucleotides to both a V gene segment and a J gene segment was required. A rearrangement counted as productive if the CDR3 had no stop codons and remained in frame with V and J, and every other rearrangement counted as non-productive. Following IMGT convention, CDR3 was defined as the stretch from the second conserved V-encoded cysteine up to the conserved J-encoded phenylalanine. The earlier analysis of fewer than 750 of the donors excluded sequences that lacked an unambiguous match to a single V gene segment. An earlier analysis of 450 to 650 of the donors called V segments functional above 56.7% productive rearrangements and segregating when the between-donor standard deviation exceeded 5%. A statistical classification framework was developed to diagnose cytomegalovirus status using the catalog of TCR beta chain sequences. In a later analysis, V and J genes were assigned by comparing TCR nucleotide sequences against IMGT/GENE-DB human TR gene sequences. A later analysis assigned CDR3 sequences and most-parsimonious VDJ recombination scenarios with the TCRdist pipeline. In a later analysis, each TCR beta chain was defined by its CDR3 amino acid sequence together with its V-gene family, and reads without a unique V-gene family were excluded. As a way to deal with suspected cross-contamination and a sequencing artifact, a later analysis dropped over 550 nucleotide sequences that were highly shared and had low generation probability. In a later analysis, a clonal expansion index was calculated for each public chain from normalized within-repertoire ranks of inferred template counts. A later analysis computed generation probabilities with a VDJ recombination model fitted to out-of-frame rearrangements, and checked the results against IGoR. In a later analysis, hypergeometric tests were used to score TCR-TCR, TCR-HLA and TCR-CMV co-occurrence, with a repertoire-size bias correction applied to TCR pairs. To estimate false discovery rates, a later analysis permuted the HLA or CMV assignments 20 times. In a later analysis, co-occurring TCRs were grouped using DBSCAN, with TCRdist sequence similarity added in when clustering inside HLA-allele-positive subsets. Co-occurrence clustering excluded repertoires with fewer than 30,000 or more than 120,000 public chains, plus five with anomalous nucleotide sharing. The table was pulled from immuneACCESS by TCRdb, which kept in-frame rearrangements only. Such tables lose some clones; where checked, under half of the loss comes from unresolved V genes, and the rest has no known cause. V and J calls and clone size are given by that table; D and trimming were obtained from the DNA. The sample data list roughly 80,000 clones, and about 60% of these were observed just once. The ten top clones hold approximately 5.7% of the sample.

V and J are trimmed by 2 bases and 6 bases, and the gene matches miss 9 bases of the junction. Sequences SGHAT (CDR1) and FQNNGV (CDR2) are obtained from the germline V gene. From the cysteine up to the phenylalanine, the CDR3 has a length of 16 residues. The retained sequence is limited to the CDR3, 48 bases, with the frame set at the first base. With regard to this clone: Its antigen is unknown. Base qualities are missing; no much larger clone stands one base away.

The investigation overall reported the following: A further reported finding was that TCR beta sequences accurately predicted the HLA-A and HLA-B alleles for most subjects in the first cohort. A later analysis reported that several top co-occurrence clusters appeared linked to parvovirus B19, influenza, CMV and Epstein-Barr virus. In a later analysis, most CMV-associated TCR beta chains were found to appear HLA-restricted, with HLA associations seemingly driven largely by CMV exposure. Specific HLA alleles were associated with roughly 17,000 TCR beta sequences at a false discovery rate of 0.05 in a later analysis. Roughly uniform sequencing depth across donors was assumed in presence/absence analyses, although this assumption may not hold. A total of fewer than 200 TCR beta chains were listed by the study as associated with cytomegalovirus. Because HLA typing was missing for some donors at each locus, association tests included only the typed subset. Linkage disequilibrium might explain the correlated functional status among segregating V segments, but an unknown experimental factor could not be ruled out. In a later genetic analysis, a missense DCLRE1C variant was associated with V-gene and J-gene trimming of TCR beta chains, and the association was replicated in an independent cohort. The classifier was reported to diagnose cytomegalovirus status with high specificity and sensitivity in both the original and validation cohorts. The authors suggested that the approach could potentially be extended to other disease states and immunological phenotypes. While some public TCRs were present in many individuals, most TCR sequences turned up only very rarely across donors. In a later analysis, TCR association rates were found to vary across HLA loci, with the most associated TCRs seen for DRB1 alleles and the fewest for HLA-C alleles. Only TCR beta chains were sequenced in this cohort, and the absence of alpha or paired-chain data limited detectable features. A cluster of highly shared sequence variants was judged likely to represent a technical artifact of the sequencing pipeline. The earlier analysis of almost 600 of the donors excluded 15 to 20 rarely observed V segments, including chromosome 9 orphons, because counts were too low. Strong co-occurrence of HLA alleles, especially DR and DQ, made assigning TCR associations to individual alleles difficult. Immune exposure information for the cohort was limited to CMV serostatus. According to a later genetic analysis, donors in an Asian-associated ancestry cluster had fewer N-insertions in productive TCRs than the approximately 630-donor mean. The 87-base-pair reads could not distinguish some IMGT-functional V segments, including TRBV6-2 and TRBV6-3, so those segments were excluded. Three of the identified cytomegalovirus-associated TCR beta chains were confirmed in vitro to be specific for cytomegalovirus antigens. In an earlier analysis of a few hundred of the donors, most TCR beta V segments were observed in productive rearrangements about 87% or about 30% of the time, broadly matching IMGT annotations. In a later analysis, HLA-associated TCR beta chains were found to be more clonally expanded and to have lower generation probabilities than equally common non-associated chains.

The cohort comprised 670 or so healthy bone marrow donors. Cohort members were all nominally healthy when sampled, although unrecorded immune exposures were likely present. The donor was CMV seropositive and was included in the group of 290 or so seropositive cohort members. Each donor provided a peripheral blood sample, and peripheral blood mononuclear cells were used for TCR beta sequencing. The Qiagen DNeasy Blood Extraction Kit was used to extract genomic DNA from the blood cell samples. The sequenced material came from PBMCs. The chain joins TRBV11-2 to TRBJ2-3, with 9 bases aligning to TRBD2. The clonotype comes from a man aged 25-45 years in good health and CMV-seropositive. The DNA sequence is TGTGCCAGCAGCTTATTTAGCGGGAGTAGTGCGGATACGCAGTATTTT. Its protein reads: CASSLFSGSSADTQYF.